This is a list of T cell receptor beta chains from one sample in a study of T cells in Graves' hyperthyroidism and ophthalmopathy. Each CDR3 protein is one row after TCRdb ran MiXCR on the multiplex PCR reads. This sample has about 410,000 distinct CDR3 sequences, with roughly 15% found just once. The sample was blood. The receptors derive from a man aged 18 to 29 with Graves' ophthalmopathy. Both conserved end residues are part of each CDR3. The D gene is left open where the match is weak. Part of the rows lack a size; the others show once, few, many or a class for expanded clones.

d_gene: NA; abundance: NA; v_gene: TRBV4-1; j_gene: TRBJ1-6; CDR3aa: CASSQVRASPLHF; CDR3nt: TGCGCCAGCAGCCAAGTACGTGCCTCACCCCTCCACTTT
d_gene: NA; abundance: many; v_gene: TRBV3-1; j_gene: TRBJ2-7; CDR3aa: CASSQGYSYEQYF; CDR3nt: TGTGCCAGCAGCCAAGGTTACTCCTACGAGCAGTACTTC
d_gene: TRBD1; abundance: few; v_gene: TRBV24-1; j_gene: TRBJ2-3; CDR3aa: CATRDRGTDTQYF; CDR3nt: TGTGCCACCAGGGACAGGGGCACAGATACGCAGTATTTT
d_gene: TRBD1; abundance: many; v_gene: TRBV12-3/TRBV12-4; j_gene: TRBJ1-1; CDR3aa: CASSPRDRGTEAFF; CDR3nt: TGTGCCAGCAGCCCAAGGGACAGGGGAACTGAAGCTTTCTTT
d_gene: NA; abundance: NA; v_gene: TRBV4-2; j_gene: TRBJ1-2; CDR3aa: CASSQDLQDLYGYTF; CDR3nt: TGTGCCAGCAGCCAAGATCTCCAGGACCTCTATGGCTACACCTTC
d_gene: NA; abundance: few; v_gene: TRBV20-1; j_gene: TRBJ1-1; CDR3aa: CSAKGSMNTEAFF; CDR3nt: TGCAGTGCTAAGGGGTCCATGAACACTGAAGCTTTCTTT
d_gene: NA; abundance: many; v_gene: TRBV6-1; j_gene: TRBJ1-1; CDR3aa: CASRIGQPNTEAFF; CDR3nt: TGTGCCAGCAGAATAGGACAGCCGAACACTGAAGCTTTCTTT
d_gene: TRBD2; abundance: many; v_gene: TRBV5-1; j_gene: TRBJ2-1; CDR3aa: CASSGGTGSGLAAEQFF; CDR3nt: TGCGCCAGCAGCGGGGGGACAGGGTCGGGACTAGCGGCTGAGCAGTTCTTC
d_gene: TRBD1; abundance: few; v_gene: TRBV29-1; j_gene: TRBJ2-2; CDR3aa: CSVQTGGASTGELFF; CDR3nt: TGCAGCGTTCAGACAGGGGGCGCTTCGACCGGGGAGCTGTTTTTT
d_gene: NA; abundance: few; v_gene: TRBV6-1; j_gene: TRBJ2-1; CDR3aa: CASSFGAHNEQFF; CDR3nt: TGTGCCAGCAGTTTTGGGGCCCACAATGAGCAGTTCTTC
d_gene: TRBD1; abundance: NA; v_gene: TRBV7-8; j_gene: TRBJ1-2; CDR3aa: CASSHRGSSYGYTF; CDR3nt: TGTGCCAGCAGTCACAGGGGCTCTTCCTATGGCTACACCTTC
d_gene: NA; abundance: NA; v_gene: TRBV30; j_gene: TRBJ2-2; CDR3aa: CAWRNTGELFF; CDR3nt: TGTGCCTGGAGGAACACCGGGGAGCTGTTTTTT
d_gene: NA; abundance: many; v_gene: TRBV3-1; j_gene: TRBJ2-5; CDR3aa: CASSQGQGGGETQYF; CDR3nt: TGTGCCAGCAGCCAAGGTCAAGGAGGGGGGGAGACCCAGTACTTC
d_gene: TRBD2; abundance: many; v_gene: TRBV11-2; j_gene: TRBJ2-5; CDR3aa: CASSSGGEGETQYF; CDR3nt: TGTGCCAGCAGCTCGGGAGGCGAGGGAGAGACCCAGTACTTC
d_gene: TRBD1; abundance: many; v_gene: TRBV20-1; j_gene: TRBJ2-1; CDR3aa: CSARSGQGLYNEQFF; CDR3nt: TGCAGTGCGAGGTCGGGACAGGGTCTATACAATGAGCAGTTCTTC
d_gene: NA; abundance: many; v_gene: TRBV7-9; j_gene: TRBJ2-5; CDR3aa: CASSSNDKTQYF; CDR3nt: TGTGCCAGCAGCTCCAACGATAAGACCCAGTACTTC
d_gene: NA; abundance: NA; v_gene: TRBV4-1; j_gene: TRBJ1-6; CDR3aa: CASSQQGVSPLHF; CDR3nt: TGCGCCAGCAGCCAGCAGGGCGTGTCACCCCTCCACTTT
d_gene: TRBD2; abundance: many; v_gene: TRBV3-1; j_gene: TRBJ2-1; CDR3aa: CASSQGLAGGPGNEQFF; CDR3nt: TGTGCCAGCAGCCAAGGTCTAGCGGGGGGGCCGGGTAATGAGCAGTTCTTC
d_gene: NA; abundance: many; v_gene: TRBV29-1; j_gene: TRBJ2-7; CDR3aa: CSVEGGAESSYEQYF; CDR3nt: TGCAGCGTTGAAGGGGGCGCAGAAAGCTCCTACGAGCAGTACTTC
d_gene: NA; abundance: many; v_gene: TRBV11-2; j_gene: TRBJ2-4; CDR3aa: CASSPQALAKNIQYF; CDR3nt: TGTGCCAGCAGCCCCCAGGCCTTAGCCAAAAACATTCAGTACTTC
d_gene: NA; abundance: NA; v_gene: TRBV7-9; j_gene: TRBJ2-2; CDR3aa: CASSPMGIGELFF; CDR3nt: TGTGCCAGCAGCCCCATGGGTATCGGGGAGCTGTTTTTT
d_gene: TRBD1; abundance: many; v_gene: TRBV30; j_gene: TRBJ2-1; CDR3aa: CAWGGGTGAEQFF; CDR3nt: TGTGCCTGGGGGGGGGGGACAGGGGCTGAGCAGTTCTTC
d_gene: NA; abundance: NA; v_gene: TRBV4-1; j_gene: TRBJ2-1; CDR3aa: CASSQGTGSNNEQFF; CDR3nt: TGCGCCAGCAGCCAAGGTACGGGATCGAATAATGAGCAGTTCTTC
d_gene: TRBD1; abundance: many; v_gene: TRBV24-1; j_gene: TRBJ2-3; CDR3aa: CATSESGGAGTQYF; CDR3nt: TGTGCCACCAGTGAATCAGGGGGCGCGGGTACGCAGTATTTT
d_gene: NA; abundance: NA; v_gene: TRBV6-1; j_gene: TRBJ1-1; CDR3aa: CASSTEVRTEAFF; CDR3nt: TGTGCCAGCAGTACCGAAGTTCGCACTGAAGCTTTCTTT
d_gene: TRBD1; abundance: NA; v_gene: TRBV20-1; j_gene: TRBJ2-1; CDR3aa: CSARGTGFGIYNEQFF; CDR3nt: TGCAGTGCTAGGGGGACAGGGTTCGGGATTTACAATGAGCAGTTCTTC
d_gene: TRBD1; abundance: many; v_gene: TRBV5-1; j_gene: TRBJ2-5; CDR3aa: CASSPGDRDQETQYF; CDR3nt: TGCGCCAGCAGCCCCGGGGACAGGGACCAAGAGACCCAGTACTTC
d_gene: TRBD1; abundance: many; v_gene: TRBV12-3/TRBV12-4; j_gene: TRBJ2-6; CDR3aa: CASTRQGSSGANVLTF; CDR3nt: TGTGCCAGCACCCGACAGGGTAGCTCTGGGGCCAACGTCCTGACTTTC
d_gene: TRBD1; abundance: NA; v_gene: TRBV19; j_gene: TRBJ2-2; CDR3aa: CASRTGGILNTGELFF; CDR3nt: TGTGCCAGTAGGACAGGGGGAATCCTTAACACCGGGGAGCTGTTTTTT
d_gene: NA; abundance: NA; v_gene: TRBV6-9; j_gene: TRBJ2-3; CDR3aa: CASSCSDPEVDGDTQYF; CDR3nt: TGTGCCAGCAGTTGCTCCGACCCCGAGGTTGACGGCGATACGCAGTATTTT
d_gene: NA; abundance: NA; v_gene: TRBV27; j_gene: TRBJ2-7; CDR3aa: CASSQKGHPVGEQYF; CDR3nt: TGTGCCAGCAGTCAGAAGGGCCATCCGGTTGGCGAGCAGTACTTC
d_gene: NA; abundance: many; v_gene: TRBV12-3/TRBV12-4; j_gene: TRBJ2-2; CDR3aa: CASSWTLSNTGELFF; CDR3nt: TGTGCCAGCAGTTGGACCTTGTCGAACACCGGGGAGCTGTTTTTT
d_gene: TRBD2; abundance: NA; v_gene: TRBV6-1; j_gene: TRBJ2-7; CDR3aa: CATLTSGNPNEQYF; CDR3nt: TGTGCCACCCTGACTAGCGGGAACCCCAACGAGCAGTACTTC
d_gene: NA; abundance: NA; v_gene: TRBV4-1; j_gene: TRBJ2-3; CDR3aa: CASSQVKGGTDTQYF; CDR3nt: TGCGCCAGCAGCCAAGTGAAAGGGGGCACAGATACGCAGTATTTT
d_gene: TRBD2; abundance: NA; v_gene: TRBV7-9; j_gene: TRBJ2-1; CDR3aa: CASSLTFLAGGYEQFF; CDR3nt: TGTGCCAGCAGCTTAACGTTTTTAGCGGGAGGCTACGAGCAGTTCTTC
d_gene: NA; abundance: few; v_gene: TRBV7-9; j_gene: TRBJ2-2; CDR3aa: CASRLGRNTGELFF; CDR3nt: TGTGCCAGCAGACTAGGACGGAACACCGGGGAGCTGTTTTTT
d_gene: NA; abundance: NA; v_gene: TRBV6-1; j_gene: TRBJ1-3; CDR3aa: CASSEWNSGNTIYF; CDR3nt: TGTGCCAGCAGTGAATGGAACTCTGGAAACACCATATATTTT
d_gene: TRBD1; abundance: NA; v_gene: TRBV29-1; j_gene: TRBJ2-1; CDR3aa: CSPQTGPNGQFF; CDR3nt: TGCAGCCCTCAGACAGGGCCCAATGGGCAGTTCTTC
d_gene: TRBD1; abundance: many; v_gene: TRBV7-2; j_gene: TRBJ2-7; CDR3aa: CASSLDKGAVYEQYF; CDR3nt: TGTGCCAGCAGCTTAGATAAGGGGGCGGTATACGAGCAGTACTTC
d_gene: TRBD2; abundance: NA; v_gene: TRBV5-1; j_gene: TRBJ2-5; CDR3aa: CASSLGGGLQETQYF; CDR3nt: TGCGCCAGCAGCTTGGGCGGGGGTCTCCAAGAGACCCAGTACTTC
d_gene: TRBD1; abundance: many; v_gene: TRBV2; j_gene: TRBJ2-2; CDR3aa: CASSHRDRGPLGELFF; CDR3nt: TGTGCCAGCAGTCACCGGGACAGGGGGCCTCTCGGGGAGCTGTTTTTT
d_gene: NA; abundance: few; v_gene: TRBV6-2/TRBV6-3; j_gene: TRBJ2-5; CDR3aa: CAGGMDVAQETQYF; CDR3nt: TGTGCCGGCGGGATGGACGTTGCCCAAGAGACCCAGTACTTC
d_gene: NA; abundance: few; v_gene: TRBV27; j_gene: TRBJ1-6; CDR3aa: CASSLGTGSSYNSPLHF; CDR3nt: TGTGCCAGCAGTTTAGGCACAGGGAGCTCCTATAATTCACCCCTCCACTTT
d_gene: TRBD2; abundance: many; v_gene: TRBV30; j_gene: TRBJ2-1; CDR3aa: CAWSGGGAIEQFF; CDR3nt: TGTGCCTGGAGTGGCGGGGGGGCCATTGAGCAGTTCTTC
d_gene: NA; abundance: many; v_gene: TRBV29-1; j_gene: TRBJ1-2; CDR3aa: CSVEVAVGGYTF; CDR3nt: TGCAGCGTTGAGGTAGCCGTCGGTGGCTACACCTTC
d_gene: TRBD2; abundance: NA; v_gene: TRBV19; j_gene: TRBJ2-3; CDR3aa: CASSSTAGPLDTQYF; CDR3nt: TGTGCCAGTAGTTCAACAGCGGGGCCCCTGGATACGCAGTATTTT
d_gene: TRBD1; abundance: many; v_gene: TRBV7-2; j_gene: TRBJ1-3; CDR3aa: CASSPGQGYSGNTIYF; CDR3nt: TGTGCCAGCAGCCCAGGACAGGGTTACTCTGGAAACACCATATATTTT
d_gene: TRBD1; abundance: many; v_gene: TRBV9; j_gene: TRBJ1-1; CDR3aa: CASSATDRAGAEAFF; CDR3nt: TGTGCCAGCAGCGCCACTGACAGGGCTGGGGCTGAAGCTTTCTTT
d_gene: NA; abundance: many; v_gene: TRBV29-1; j_gene: TRBJ2-7; CDR3aa: CSVPDEQYF; CDR3nt: TGCAGCGTCCCGGACGAGCAGTACTTC
d_gene: NA; abundance: many; v_gene: TRBV30; j_gene: TRBJ1-5; CDR3aa: CAWSRGRGGNQPQHF; CDR3nt: TGTGCCTGGAGTAGGGGTAGGGGTGGCAATCAGCCCCAGCATTTT
d_gene: NA; abundance: few; v_gene: TRBV5-4; j_gene: TRBJ1-2; CDR3aa: CASSLALTNYGYTF; CDR3nt: TGTGCCAGCAGCTTGGCCCTAACTAACTATGGCTACACCTTC
d_gene: NA; abundance: many; v_gene: TRBV27; j_gene: TRBJ2-7; CDR3aa: CASSSPLRDKYEQYF; CDR3nt: TGTGCCAGCAGTTCCCCCCTCAGGGACAAGTACGAGCAGTACTTC
d_gene: TRBD2; abundance: many; v_gene: TRBV7-2; j_gene: TRBJ2-7; CDR3aa: CASSLDGTSGYEQYF; CDR3nt: TGTGCCAGCAGCTTAGATGGGACTAGCGGGTACGAGCAGTACTTC
d_gene: NA; abundance: NA; v_gene: TRBV18; j_gene: TRBJ1-1; CDR3aa: CASSPSVFKGGRSNTEAFF; CDR3nt: TGTGCCAGCTCACCATCGGTATTCAAGGGTGGCAGGTCAAACACTGAAGCTTTCTTT
d_gene: TRBD2; abundance: many; v_gene: TRBV11-2; j_gene: TRBJ2-3; CDR3aa: CASSLFPSGSGDTQYF; CDR3nt: TGTGCCAGCAGCTTATTCCCTAGCGGGAGTGGAGATACGCAGTATTTT
d_gene: NA; abundance: many; v_gene: TRBV20-1; j_gene: TRBJ2-3; CDR3aa: CSVIAGGMGTDTQYF; CDR3nt: TGCAGTGTTATAGCAGGCGGGATGGGCACAGATACGCAGTATTTT
d_gene: NA; abundance: many; v_gene: TRBV5-1; j_gene: TRBJ2-7; CDR3aa: CASSWGTGYGLAYEQYF; CDR3nt: TGCGCCAGCAGCTGGGGGACAGGATATGGACTAGCGTACGAGCAGTACTTC
d_gene: NA; abundance: many; v_gene: TRBV27; j_gene: TRBJ2-7; CDR3aa: CASSSRQNYEQYF; CDR3nt: TGTGCCAGCAGTTCTCGGCAGAACTACGAGCAGTACTTC
d_gene: NA; abundance: NA; v_gene: TRBV9; j_gene: TRBJ2-1; CDR3aa: CASSPGALSSQGQFF; CDR3nt: TGTGCCAGCAGCCCGGGAGCCCTTTCGTCCCAAGGGCAGTTCTTC